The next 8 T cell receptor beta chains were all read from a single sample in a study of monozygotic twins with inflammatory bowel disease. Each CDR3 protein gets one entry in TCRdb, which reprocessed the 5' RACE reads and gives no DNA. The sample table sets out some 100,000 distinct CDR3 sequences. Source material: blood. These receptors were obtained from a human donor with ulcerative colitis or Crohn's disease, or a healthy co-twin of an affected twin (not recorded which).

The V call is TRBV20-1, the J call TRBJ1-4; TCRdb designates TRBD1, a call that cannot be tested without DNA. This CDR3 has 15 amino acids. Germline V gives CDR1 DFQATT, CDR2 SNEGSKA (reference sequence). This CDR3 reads CSAQGKRGSNEKLFF.

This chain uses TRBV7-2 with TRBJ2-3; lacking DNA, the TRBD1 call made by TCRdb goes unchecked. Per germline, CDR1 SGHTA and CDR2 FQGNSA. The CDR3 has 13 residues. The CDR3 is CASRRGIADTQYF. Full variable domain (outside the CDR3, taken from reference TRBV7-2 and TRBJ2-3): GAGVSQSPSNKVTEKGKDVELRCDPISGHTALYWYRQSLGQGLEFLIYFQGNSAPDKSGLPSDRFSAERTGGSVSTLTIQRTQQEDSAVYLCASRRGIADTQYFGPGTRLTVL.

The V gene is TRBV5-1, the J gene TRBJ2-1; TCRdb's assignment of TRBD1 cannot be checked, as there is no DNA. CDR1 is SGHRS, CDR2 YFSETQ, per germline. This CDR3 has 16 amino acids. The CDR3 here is CASSPKTATPELEQFF.

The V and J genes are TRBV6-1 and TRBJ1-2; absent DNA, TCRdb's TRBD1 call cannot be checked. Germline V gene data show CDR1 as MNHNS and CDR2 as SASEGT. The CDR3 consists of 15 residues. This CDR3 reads CATQAGRDGFYGYTF.

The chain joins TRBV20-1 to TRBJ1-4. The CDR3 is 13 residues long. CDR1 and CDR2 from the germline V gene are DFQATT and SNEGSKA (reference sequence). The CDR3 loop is CSARRQGIEKLFF.

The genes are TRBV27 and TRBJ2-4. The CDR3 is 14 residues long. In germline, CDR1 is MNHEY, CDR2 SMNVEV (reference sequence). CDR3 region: CASSSGLAKNIQYF.

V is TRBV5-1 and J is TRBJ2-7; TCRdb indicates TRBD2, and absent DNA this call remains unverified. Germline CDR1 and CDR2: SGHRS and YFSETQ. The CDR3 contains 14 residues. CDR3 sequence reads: CASSFGTALYEQYF.

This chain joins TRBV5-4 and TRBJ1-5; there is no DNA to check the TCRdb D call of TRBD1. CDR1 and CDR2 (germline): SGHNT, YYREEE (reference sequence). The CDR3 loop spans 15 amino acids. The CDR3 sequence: CASSLDGGQGQPQHF.